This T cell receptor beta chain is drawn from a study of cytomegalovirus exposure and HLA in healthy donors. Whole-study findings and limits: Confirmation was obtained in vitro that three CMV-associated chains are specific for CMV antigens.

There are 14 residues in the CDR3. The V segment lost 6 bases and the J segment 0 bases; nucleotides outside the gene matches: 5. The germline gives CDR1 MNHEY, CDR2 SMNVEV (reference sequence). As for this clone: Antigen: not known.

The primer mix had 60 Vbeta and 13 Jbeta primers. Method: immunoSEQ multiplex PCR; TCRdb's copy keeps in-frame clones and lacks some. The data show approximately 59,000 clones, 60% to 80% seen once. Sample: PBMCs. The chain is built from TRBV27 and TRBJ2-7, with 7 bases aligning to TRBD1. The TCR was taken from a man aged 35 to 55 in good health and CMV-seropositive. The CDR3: CASSRTGNSYEQYF. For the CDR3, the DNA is TGTGCCAGCAGCCGGACAGGAAACTCCTACGAGCAGTACTTC.